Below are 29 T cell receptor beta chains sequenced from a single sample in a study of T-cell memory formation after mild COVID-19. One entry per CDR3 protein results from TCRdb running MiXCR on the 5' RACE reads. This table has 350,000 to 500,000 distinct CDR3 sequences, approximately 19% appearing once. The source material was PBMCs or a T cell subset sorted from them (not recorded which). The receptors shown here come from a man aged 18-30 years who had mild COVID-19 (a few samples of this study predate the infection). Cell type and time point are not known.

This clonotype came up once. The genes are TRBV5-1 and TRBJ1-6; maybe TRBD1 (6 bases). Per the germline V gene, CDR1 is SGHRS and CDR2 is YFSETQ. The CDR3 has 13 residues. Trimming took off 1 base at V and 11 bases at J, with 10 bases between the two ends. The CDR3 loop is CASSLREGAPLHF. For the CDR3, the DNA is TGCGCCAGCAGCTTGAGGGAGGGGGCACCCCTCCACTTT. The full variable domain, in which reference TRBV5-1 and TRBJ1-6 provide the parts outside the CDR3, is KAGVTQTPRYLIKTRGQQVTLSCSPISGHRSVSWYQQTPGQGLQFLFEYFSETQRNKGNFPGRFSGRQFSNSRSEMNVSTLELGDSALYLCASSLREGAPLHFGNGTRLTVT.

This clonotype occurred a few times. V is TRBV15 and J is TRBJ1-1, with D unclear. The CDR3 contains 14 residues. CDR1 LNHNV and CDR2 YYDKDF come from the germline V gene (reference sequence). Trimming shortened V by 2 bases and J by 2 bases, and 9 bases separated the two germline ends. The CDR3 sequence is CATSRLASNTEAFF. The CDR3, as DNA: TGTGCCACCAGCAGACTCGCCAGTAACACTGAAGCTTTCTTT.

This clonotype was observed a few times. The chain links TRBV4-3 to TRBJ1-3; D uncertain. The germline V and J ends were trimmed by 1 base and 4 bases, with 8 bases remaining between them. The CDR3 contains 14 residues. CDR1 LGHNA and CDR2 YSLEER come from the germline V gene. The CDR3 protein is CASSQVSLGNTIYF. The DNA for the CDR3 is TGCGCCAGCAGCCAAGTATCCCTGGGAAACACCATATATTTT.

This CDR3 reads CASSPPPGEGVEAFF. The CDR3 DNA is TGCGCCAGCAGCCCTCCTCCAGGGGAAGGTGTTGAAGCTTTCTTT. This rearrangement joins TRBV5-1 to TRBJ1-1; D is possibly TRBD1 (6 bases). The CDR3 has 15 residues. V lost 4 bases to trimming and J lost 7 bases, with 20 bases between them. Germline V CDR1 and CDR2: SGHRS, YFSETQ. The full variable domain, its missing parts supplied by reference TRBV5-1 and TRBJ1-1, is KAGVTQTPRYLIKTRGQQVTLSCSPISGHRSVSWYQQTPGQGLQFLFEYFSETQRNKGNFPGRFSGRQFSNSRSEMNVSTLELGDSALYLCASSPPPGEGVEAFFGQGTRLTVV.

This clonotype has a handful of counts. CDR3 in DNA: TGCGCCAGCAGCTTAGGGGACAGGATTTTAGGCTACACCTTC. This encodes CASSLGDRILGYTF. This chain connects TRBV5-1 to TRBJ1-2, with 8 positions matching TRBD1. The CDR3 is 14 residues long. With 2 bases clipped from V and 8 bases from J, the junction kept 8 bases outside the gene matches. Germline loops: CDR1 SGHRS, CDR2 YFSETQ.

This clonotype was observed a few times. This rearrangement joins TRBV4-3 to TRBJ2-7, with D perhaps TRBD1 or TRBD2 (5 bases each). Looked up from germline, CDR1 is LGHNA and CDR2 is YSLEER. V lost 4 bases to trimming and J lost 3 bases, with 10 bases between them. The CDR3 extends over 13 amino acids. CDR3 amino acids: CASSRDEGYEQYF. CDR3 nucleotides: TGCGCCAGCAGCCGGGACGAAGGCTACGAGCAGTACTTC.

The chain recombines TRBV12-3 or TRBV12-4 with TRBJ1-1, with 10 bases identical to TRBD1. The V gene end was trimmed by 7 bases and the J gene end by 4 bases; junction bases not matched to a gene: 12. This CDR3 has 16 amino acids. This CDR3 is CASTTGTGVARTEAFF. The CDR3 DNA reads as TGTGCCAGCACCACCGGGACAGGGGTAGCGCGCACTGAAGCTTTCTTT.

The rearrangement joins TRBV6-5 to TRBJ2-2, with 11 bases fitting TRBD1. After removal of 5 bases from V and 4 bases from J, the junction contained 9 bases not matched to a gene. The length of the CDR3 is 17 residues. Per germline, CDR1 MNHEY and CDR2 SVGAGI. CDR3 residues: CASSPGQGVSGTGELFF. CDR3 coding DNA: TGTGCCAGCAGTCCGGGACAGGGGGTTAGTGGCACCGGGGAGCTGTTTTTT.

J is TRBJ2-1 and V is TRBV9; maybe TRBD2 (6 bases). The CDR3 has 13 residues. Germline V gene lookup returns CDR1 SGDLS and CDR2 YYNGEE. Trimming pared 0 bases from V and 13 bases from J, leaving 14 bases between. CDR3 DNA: TGTGCCAGCAGCGTAGAAGGGCGGGGTCTTCAGTTCTTC. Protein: CASSVEGRGLQFF.

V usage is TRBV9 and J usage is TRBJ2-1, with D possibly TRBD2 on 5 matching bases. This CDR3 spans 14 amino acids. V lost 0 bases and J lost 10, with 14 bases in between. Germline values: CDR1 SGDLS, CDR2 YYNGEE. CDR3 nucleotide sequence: TGTGCCAGCAGCGTAGCTATACCTGGAGGCGAGCAGTTCTTC. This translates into CASSVAIPGGEQFF.

CDR3 in amino acids: CASSYSGVEYF. The CDR3, as DNA: TGTGCCAGCAGTTACTCTGGCGTGGAGTACTTC. This chain links TRBV6-2 or TRBV6-3 with TRBJ2-7; D ambiguous. The CDR3 spans 11 residues. Trimming took 0 bases from V and 11 from J, leaving 8 bases between them. From germline, CDR1 is MNHEY and CDR2 SVGEGT.

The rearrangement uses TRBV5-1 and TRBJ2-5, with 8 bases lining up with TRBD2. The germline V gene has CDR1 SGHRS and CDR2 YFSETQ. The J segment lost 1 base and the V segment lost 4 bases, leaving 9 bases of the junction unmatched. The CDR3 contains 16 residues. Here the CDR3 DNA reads TGCGCCAGCAGCCGGAGGGGCGGGGGGCTCCAAGAGACCCAGTACTTC. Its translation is CASSRRGGGLQETQYF.

The CDR3 coding sequence is TGTGCCAGCTCACCAGACACAGGCTACAATGAGCAGTTCTTC. Translated: CASSPDTGYNEQFF. The V gene is TRBV18, the J gene TRBJ2-1; maybe TRBD1 (5 bases). V was cut by 2 bases and J by 3 bases, with 8 bases left in between. CDR3 size: 14 residues. CDR1 and CDR2 from the germline V gene are KGHSH and LQKENI.

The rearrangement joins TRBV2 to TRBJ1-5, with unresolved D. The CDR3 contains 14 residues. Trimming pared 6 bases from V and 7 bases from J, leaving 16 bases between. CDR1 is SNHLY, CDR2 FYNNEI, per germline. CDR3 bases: TGTGCCAGCAGCCTCGATGGGGTTTCCCAGCCCCAGCATTTT. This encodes CASSLDGVSQPQHF.

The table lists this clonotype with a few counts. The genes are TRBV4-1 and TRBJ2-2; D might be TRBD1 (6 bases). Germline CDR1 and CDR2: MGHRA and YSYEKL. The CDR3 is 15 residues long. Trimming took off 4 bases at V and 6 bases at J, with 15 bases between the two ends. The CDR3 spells CASSRLEQGSGELFF. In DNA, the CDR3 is TGCGCCAGCAGCCGCTTAGAACAGGGATCCGGGGAGCTGTTTTTT.

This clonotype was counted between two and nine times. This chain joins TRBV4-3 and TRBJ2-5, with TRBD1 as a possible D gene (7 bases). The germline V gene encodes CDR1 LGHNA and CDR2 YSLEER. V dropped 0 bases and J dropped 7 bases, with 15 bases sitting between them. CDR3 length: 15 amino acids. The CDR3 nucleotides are TGCGCCAGCAGCCAAGACTTCGACAGGGAGGCGACCCAGTACTTC. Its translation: CASSQDFDREATQYF.

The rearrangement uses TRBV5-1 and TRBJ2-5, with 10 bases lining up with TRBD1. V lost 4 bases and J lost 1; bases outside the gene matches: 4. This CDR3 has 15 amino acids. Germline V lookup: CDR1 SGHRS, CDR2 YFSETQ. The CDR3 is CASSLWDRGQETQYF. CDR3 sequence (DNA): TGCGCCAGCAGCCTGTGGGACAGGGGCCAAGAGACCCAGTACTTC.

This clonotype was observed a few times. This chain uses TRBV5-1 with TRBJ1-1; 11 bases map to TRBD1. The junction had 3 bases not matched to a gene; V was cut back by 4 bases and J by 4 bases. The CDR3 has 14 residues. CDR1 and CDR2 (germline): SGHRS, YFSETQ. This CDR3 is CASSIGTGGTEAFF. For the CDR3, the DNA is TGCGCCAGCAGCATCGGGACAGGGGGCACTGAAGCTTTCTTT.

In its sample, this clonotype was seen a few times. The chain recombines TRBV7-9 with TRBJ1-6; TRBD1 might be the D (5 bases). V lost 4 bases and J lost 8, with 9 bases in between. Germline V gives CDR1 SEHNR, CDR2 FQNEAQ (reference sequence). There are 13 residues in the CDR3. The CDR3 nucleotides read TGTGCCAGCAGCTGGGACGGCTATTCACCCCTCCACTTT. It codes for CASSWDGYSPLHF.

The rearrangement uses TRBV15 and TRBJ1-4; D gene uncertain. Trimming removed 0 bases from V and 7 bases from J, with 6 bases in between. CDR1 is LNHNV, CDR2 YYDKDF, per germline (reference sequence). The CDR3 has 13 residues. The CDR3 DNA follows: TGTGCCACCAGCAGAGAAGTGTTTGAAAAACTGTTTTTT. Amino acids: CATSREVFEKLFF.

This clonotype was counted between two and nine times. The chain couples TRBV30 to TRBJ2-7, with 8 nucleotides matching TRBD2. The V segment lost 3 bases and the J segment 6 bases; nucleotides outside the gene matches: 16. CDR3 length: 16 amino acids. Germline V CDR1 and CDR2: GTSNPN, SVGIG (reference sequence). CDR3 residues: CAWRPGPGRDGGEQYF. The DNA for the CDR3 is TGTGCCTGGAGGCCCGGTCCCGGGAGGGATGGAGGCGAGCAGTACTTC.

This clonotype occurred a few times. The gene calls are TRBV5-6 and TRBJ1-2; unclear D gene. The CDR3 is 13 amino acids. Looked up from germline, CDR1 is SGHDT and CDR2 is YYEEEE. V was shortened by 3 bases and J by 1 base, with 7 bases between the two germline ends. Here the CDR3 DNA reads TGTGCCAGCAGCTCCGGGAGTAACTATGGCTACACCTTC. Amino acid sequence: CASSSGSNYGYTF.

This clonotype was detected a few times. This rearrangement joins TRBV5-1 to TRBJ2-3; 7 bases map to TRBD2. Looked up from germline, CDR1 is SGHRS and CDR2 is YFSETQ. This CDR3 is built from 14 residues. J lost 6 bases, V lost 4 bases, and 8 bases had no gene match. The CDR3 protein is CASSRSLRGDTQYF. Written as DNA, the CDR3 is TGCGCCAGCAGCAGATCTTTGCGGGGGGATACGCAGTATTTT.

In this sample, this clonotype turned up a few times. CDR3 region: CASSLDQDEQYV. The CDR3 region has the DNA TGTGCCAGCAGCTTAGATCAGGACGAGCAGTACGTC. The V call is TRBV7-8, the J call TRBJ2-7; no reliable D call. V was clipped by 1 base and J by 5 bases, with 6 bases between them. Germline CDR1 reads SGHVS; CDR2 reads FQNEAQ. CDR3 length: 12 residues.

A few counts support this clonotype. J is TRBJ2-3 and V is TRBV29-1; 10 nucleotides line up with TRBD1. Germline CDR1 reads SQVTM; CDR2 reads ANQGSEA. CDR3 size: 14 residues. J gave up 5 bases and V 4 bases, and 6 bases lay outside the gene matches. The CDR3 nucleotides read TGCAGCGTTGGGCGACAGGGGGCGAGAGATACGCAGTATTTT. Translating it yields CSVGRQGARDTQYF.

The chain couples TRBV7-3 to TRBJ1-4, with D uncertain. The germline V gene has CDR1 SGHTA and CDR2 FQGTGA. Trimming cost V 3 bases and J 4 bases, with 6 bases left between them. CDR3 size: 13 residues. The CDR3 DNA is TGTGCCAGCAGCTTGCAGCGTAATGAAAAACTGTTTTTT. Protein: CASSLQRNEKLFF.

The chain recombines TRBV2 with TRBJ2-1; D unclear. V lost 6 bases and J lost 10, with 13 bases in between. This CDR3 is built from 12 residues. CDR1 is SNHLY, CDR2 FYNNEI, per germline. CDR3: CASSPPFGEQFF. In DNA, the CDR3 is TGTGCCAGCAGCCCACCCTTCGGGGAGCAGTTCTTC.

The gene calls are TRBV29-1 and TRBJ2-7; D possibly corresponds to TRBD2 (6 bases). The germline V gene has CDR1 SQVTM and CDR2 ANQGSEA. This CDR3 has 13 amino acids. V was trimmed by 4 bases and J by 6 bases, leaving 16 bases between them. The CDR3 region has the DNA TGCAGCGTTGCAGGGACGGGAGCGGCCGAGCAGTACTTC. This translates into CSVAGTGAAEQYF.

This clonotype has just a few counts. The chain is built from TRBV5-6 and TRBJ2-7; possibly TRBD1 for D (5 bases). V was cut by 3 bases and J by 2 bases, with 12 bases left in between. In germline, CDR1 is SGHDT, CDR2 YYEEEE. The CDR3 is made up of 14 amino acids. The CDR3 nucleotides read TGTGCCAGCAGCTCGTGGGTCAGGGCCTACGAGCAGTACTTC. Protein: CASSSWVRAYEQYF.